This entry is about one T cell receptor beta chain. As yet, its antigen is unknown. A much larger clone lies a single base off, so this may be a read error. V was trimmed by 5 bases and J by 1 base, leaving 3 bases between them. CDR3 length: 11 residues. Per germline, CDR1 SGHAT and CDR2 FQNNGV. TCRdb keeps only in-frame clones here, not all; method: immunoSEQ multiplex PCR. The sample records roughly 120,000 clones, approximately 91% being singletons. The data were taken from a study of cytomegalovirus exposure and HLA in healthy donors. Study-wide results and caveats: The study put 150 to 200 TCR beta chains on its list as cytomegalovirus-associated. Most TCR sequences proved rare, with some public TCRs found in many donors.

The material sequenced was PBMCs. The rearrangement uses TRBV11-2 and TRBJ2-7, with D unresolved. The sequence derives from a woman aged 18-30 years in good health and CMV-seronegative. Written as DNA, the CDR3 is TGTGCCAGCAGCCCGTCCTACGAGCAGTACTTC. It specifies CASSPSYEQYF.